The 22 T cell receptor beta chains presented below share a single source sample, sequenced in a study of T cells in localized non-small cell lung cancer. Profiling relied on immunoSEQ multiplex PCR, and the TCRdb table lists in-frame clones only, not all of them. The sample lists about 21,000 clones, roughly 80% occurring once. This specimen was peripheral blood, taken before any cancer treatment. These TCRs come from a man between 40 and 75 years old with stage I lung adenocarcinoma.

Remarks on this clone: A read error may account for a junction end that differs from germline. The same CDR3 can be traced to other DNA sequences in this sample. The chain combines TRBV9 with TRBJ1-1, with 10 positions matching TRBD1. CDR3 length equals 13 residues. Germline V gene data show CDR1 as SGDLS and CDR2 as YYNGEE. CDR3 loop: CASGQGGETEAFF. Here the CDR3 DNA reads TGTGCCAGCGGACAGGGGGGCGAGACTGAGGCTTTCTTT.

The chain recombines TRBV23-1 with TRBJ1-6; TRBD1 matches at 7 bases. TRBV23-1 is reported as an ORF; its role is uncertain. This CDR3 has 14 amino acids. CDR3 bases: TGCGTCCCGGGTAGGGGGCATTATAATTCACCCCTCCACTTT. Encoded protein: CVPGRGHYNSPLHF.

The chain uses TRBV28 and TRBJ1-2, with 9 bases aligning to TRBD1. The CDR3 contains 14 residues. Germline V gene lookup returns CDR1 MDHEN and CDR2 SYDVKM. Trimming removed 6 bases from V and 8 bases from J; junction bases left unmatched: 10. The CDR3 loop is CASSATGGGKGYTF. In DNA form, the CDR3 reads TGTGCCAGCAGCGCTACAGGGGGCGGTAAGGGCTACACCTTC.

The chain combines TRBV10-3 with TRBJ1-2; TRBD1 agrees at 9 bases. J was trimmed by 4 bases and V by 0 bases; bases with no gene match: 0. This CDR3 region has 14 residues. Germline assignment: CDR1 ENHRY and CDR2 SYGVKD. The CDR3 DNA sequence: TGTGCCATCAGTGAGTCGGGACAGGGCTATGGCTACACCTTC. It translates to CAISESGQGYGYTF.

This rearrangement joins TRBV4-1 to TRBJ2-2; D assignment may be TRBD1 or TRBD2 (5 bases each). Trimming cost V 4 bases and J 6 bases, with 15 bases left between them. CDR1 is MGHRA, CDR2 YSYEKL, per germline. The CDR3 has 15 residues. The CDR3 sequence: CASSRGTSSPGELFF. The DNA of the CDR3 is TGCGCCAGCAGCCGTGGGACCTCAAGTCCCGGGGAGCTGTTTTTT.

This clone occurred a few times. The V gene is TRBV4-1, the J gene TRBJ1-1; D gene uncertain. The CDR3 sequence is 12 residues long. CDR1 is MGHRA and CDR2 is YSYEKL in the germline V gene. Trimming shortened V by 0 bases and J by 7 bases, and 6 bases separated the two germline ends. The CDR3 here is CASSQDGIEAFF. CDR3 coding DNA: TGCGCCAGCAGCCAAGACGGCATTGAAGCTTTCTTT.

This rearrangement joins TRBV6-4 to TRBJ2-1, with 12 bases matching TRBD2. CDR3 size: 15 residues. CDR1 MRHNA and CDR2 SNTAGT come from the germline V gene. Germline trimming cut 0 bases from V and 6 bases from J; bases unmatched to any gene: 0. CDR3 DNA sequence: TGTGCCAGCAGTGACTCGACTAGCGGGAGCAATGAGCAGTTCTTC. Translation gives CASSDSTSGSNEQFF.

This chain joins TRBV29-1 and TRBJ2-3; 12 bases align to TRBD2. The CDR3 has 16 residues. The V segment lost 1 base and the J segment 5 bases; nucleotides outside the gene matches: 7. From germline, CDR1 is SQVTM and CDR2 ANQGSEA. The CDR3 nucleotides are TGCAGCGTTGAAGGGACTAGCGGGGCCCAAGGAGATACGCAGTATTTT. Encoded protein: CSVEGTSGAQGDTQYF.

The chain couples TRBV28 to TRBJ1-4; D is possibly TRBD1 (6 bases). The V and J ends lost 3 bases and 4 bases respectively, with 9 bases between them. Germline V lookup: CDR1 MDHEN, CDR2 SYDVKM. The CDR3 length is 14 residues. This CDR3 reads CASSFGGRNEKLFF. The CDR3 bases are TGTGCCAGCAGTTTCGGGGGCCGTAATGAAAAACTGTTTTTT.

Here the CDR3 DNA reads TGTGCCAGCAGCTTAGATTTGTATGGGAGCGGGTCCATTCAGTACTTC. Protein sequence: CASSLDLYGSGSIQYF. The chain has TRBV11-2 and TRBJ2-4, with D perhaps matching TRBD2 (6 bases). Trimming took 0 bases from V and 9 from J, leaving 18 bases between them. The length of the CDR3 is 16 residues. Looked up from germline, CDR1 is SGHAT and CDR2 is FQNNGV.

This chain joins TRBV20-1 and TRBJ1-5; no definite D call. Trimming shortened V by 3 bases and J by 6 bases, and 6 bases separated the two germline ends. Germline V lookup: CDR1 DFQATT, CDR2 SNEGSKA (reference sequence). The CDR3 has 11 amino acids. The CDR3 region is CSASARQPQHF. DNA of the CDR3: TGCAGTGCTAGTGCCCGTCAGCCCCAGCATTTT.

The chain carries TRBV5-1 and TRBJ2-1; 9 bases match TRBD2. The germline V gene encodes CDR1 SGHRS and CDR2 YFSETQ. Trimming cost V 3 bases and J 7 bases; bases outside gene matches: 11. The CDR3 extends over 16 amino acids. CDR3 DNA sequence: TGCGCCAGCAGCTCCCCCAGCGGGAGGACCGTGAATGAGCAGTTCTTC. Translation gives CASSSPSGRTVNEQFF.

The rearrangement uses TRBV5-1 and TRBJ2-2; TRBD2 matches 8 bases. The CDR3 has 17 residues. J was trimmed by 2 bases and V by 4 bases; bases with no gene match: 10. Germline CDR1 reads SGHRS; CDR2 reads YFSETQ. The CDR3 spells CASSQNWRGANTGELFF. CDR3 DNA sequence: TGCGCCAGCAGCCAAAATTGGCGGGGGGCAAACACCGGGGAGCTGTTTTTT.

The chain links TRBV29-1 to TRBJ2-7; 8 nucleotides line up with TRBD2. The V gene end was trimmed by 6 bases and the J gene end by 1 base; junction bases not matched to a gene: 5. The CDR3 is 13 amino acids. CDR1 SQVTM and CDR2 ANQGSEA come from the germline V gene. The CDR3 nucleotides read TGCAGCGTCCAAGTAGCGGGATCCTACGAGCAGTACTTC. Translated: CSVQVAGSYEQYF.

This clone was found a few times. The chain recombines TRBV5-5 with TRBJ2-7; possibly TRBD2 for D (5 bases). From germline, CDR1 is SGHKS and CDR2 YYEKEE (reference sequence). With 4 bases removed from V and 1 base from J, the gap between germline ends came to 12 bases. This CDR3 region has 14 residues. CDR3 residues: CASSPRDLSYEQYF. CDR3 nucleotide sequence: TGTGCCAGCAGCCCTCGGGATCTTTCCTACGAGCAGTACTTC. Complete variable domain (other parts from reference TRBV5-5 and TRBJ2-7): DAGVTQSPTHLIKTRGQQVTLRCSPISGHKSVSWYQQVLGQGPQFIFQYYEKEERGRGNFPDRFSARQFPNYSSELNVNALLLGDSALYLCASSPRDLSYEQYFGPGTRLTVT.

This clone turned up a few times. This rearrangement joins TRBV4-3 to TRBJ2-7; the match to TRBD1 covers 9 bases. The J segment lost 2 bases and the V segment lost 1 base, leaving 3 bases of the junction unmatched. Germline CDR1 is LGHNA and CDR2 is YSLEER. This CDR3 contains 15 residues. CDR3 region: CASSQGTGATYEQYF. The CDR3 DNA reads TGCGCCAGCAGCCAAGGGACAGGGGCAACCTACGAGCAGTACTTC.

This rearrangement joins TRBV4-2 to TRBJ2-3, with TRBD2 identical over 7 bases. Germline V gene lookup returns CDR1 LGHNA and CDR2 YNFKEQ. This CDR3 has 15 residues. The V gene end was trimmed by 1 base and the J gene end by 5 bases; junction bases not matched to a gene: 6. The CDR3 loop reads CASSQGEGQRDTQYF. For the CDR3, the DNA is TGTGCCAGCAGCCAAGGGGAGGGCCAAAGAGATACGCAGTATTTT.

This clone was seen a single time. The chain carries TRBV6-6 and TRBJ1-1; no definite D call. This CDR3 contains 13 residues. Trimming left V 7 bases short and J 0 bases short, with 9 bases between. Germline loops: CDR1 MNHNY, CDR2 SVGAGI (reference sequence). This chain's CDR3 is CASIDKLNTEAFF. Here the CDR3 DNA reads TGTGCCAGCATAGACAAACTGAACACTGAAGCTTTCTTT.

This chain connects TRBV7-8 to TRBJ1-2; D remains ambiguous. Per the germline V gene, CDR1 is SGHVS and CDR2 is FQNEAQ. V was pared by 5 bases and J by 3 bases, with 19 bases between. This CDR3 has 16 amino acids. CDR3 in amino acids: CASSPLVASAHYGYTF. The CDR3 bases are TGTGCCAGCAGCCCTTTAGTGGCATCAGCCCACTATGGCTACACCTTC.

This clone was seen a handful of times. V gene TRBV7-9 combines with J gene TRBJ1-2, with D tentatively TRBD1 (5 bases). V was shortened by 1 base and J by 5 bases, with 5 bases between the two germline ends. CDR1 is SEHNR, CDR2 FQNEAQ, per germline (reference sequence). The CDR3 totals 12 residues. The CDR3 spells CASSLGGYGYTF. The CDR3 region has the DNA TGTGCCAGCAGCTTAGGGGGGTATGGCTACACCTTC. The full variable domain, in which reference TRBV7-9 and TRBJ1-2 provide the parts outside the CDR3, is DTGVSQNPRHKITKRGQNVTFRCDPISEHNRLYWYRQTLGQGPEFLTYFQNEAQLEKSRLLSDRFSAERPKGSFSTLEIQRTEQGDSAMYLCASSLGGYGYTFGSGTRLTVV.

This chain connects TRBV4-2 to TRBJ2-7; maybe TRBD1 (6 bases). Trimming removed 1 base from V and 5 bases from J, with 15 bases in between. The germline gives CDR1 LGHNA, CDR2 YNFKEQ. The CDR3 loop spans 15 amino acids. CDR3: CASSQVVQGTDEQYF. The CDR3 DNA follows: TGTGCCAGCAGCCAAGTGGTACAGGGTACCGACGAGCAGTACTTC.

The chain has TRBV6-1 and TRBJ1-4; no clear D. Germline CDR1 MNHNS, CDR2 SASEGT. V lost 3 bases, J lost 8 bases, and 13 bases lay in between. The CDR3 has 14 residues. CDR3 bases: TGTGCCAGCAGTGAGGCAGGCTATAGAGAAAAACTGTTTTTT. Its protein is CASSEAGYREKLFF.